The entry that follows covers one T cell receptor (beta chain) sequence. The antigen is unknown. PCR was performed using 60 Vbeta and 13 Jbeta primers. Authors' data handling: Tens of millions of unique TCR beta chains, roughly 11 million of them shared, were counted by a later analysis. TCRdb's table, derived via immunoSEQ multiplex PCR, lists solely in-frame clones and lacks some. V, J and clone size were drawn from that table, and D and trimming were deduced from the DNA. This sample has around 71,000 clones, with about two thirds found just once. Deletions cut 6 bases from V and 2 bases from J, with 17 bases between. CDR3 length equals 15 residues. In germline, CDR1 is MNHNY, CDR2 SVGAGI (reference sequence). These data originate in a study of cytomegalovirus exposure and HLA in healthy donors. Findings and caveats of the study: An assumption of roughly uniform sequencing depth across donors underlay the presence/absence analyses. Serostatus for CMV was the only available immune exposure information. It was about 150 TCR beta chains that were listed as cytomegalovirus-associated.

Sequences were obtained from PBMCs. V and J are TRBV6-6 and TRBJ2-7, with D tentatively TRBD2 (7 bases). The source is a man under 40 in good health and CMV-seropositive. The CDR3 nucleotides are TGTGCCAGCAGCAATGGGGGGCGGGGGACCTACGAGCAGTACTTC. Translation: CASSNGGRGTYEQYF.